This T cell receptor beta chain was profiled in a study of shared clonotypes between healthy human individuals. Study-wide results and caveats: All-four-donor shared clonotypes had higher generation probabilities than non-shared clonotypes did.

At the deep level, the assay was run. In the study's own analysis: ImmunoSEQ yielded junction-only sequences lacking quality scores, so filtering differed. Some clones are missing from TCRdb's copy, which holds only in-frame ones; the method was immunoSEQ multiplex PCR. Clone size and the V and J calls come from that table; the DNA yielded D and trimming. The table lists 1.5 million to 2.5 million clones, approximately 94% of them singletons. Germline CDR1 reads LGHNA; CDR2 reads YSLEER. The V and J ends lost 3 bases and 3 bases respectively, with 12 bases between them. The CDR3 has 14 amino acids. Positively selected for CCR7, the CD45RO-negative cells used as naive CD8 cells excluded terminally differentiated effector memory CD45RA+ cells. Note on this clone: The antigen remains unidentified.

The source of this sequence is a man younger than 30 in good health. Material for sequencing was naive CD8+ T cells sorted from blood. The rearrangement joins TRBV4-3 to TRBJ2-7, with D hard to call. The CDR3 is CASSQAPGYYEQYF. In DNA, the CDR3 is TGCGCCAGCAGCCAGGCCCCAGGTTACTACGAGCAGTACTTC.